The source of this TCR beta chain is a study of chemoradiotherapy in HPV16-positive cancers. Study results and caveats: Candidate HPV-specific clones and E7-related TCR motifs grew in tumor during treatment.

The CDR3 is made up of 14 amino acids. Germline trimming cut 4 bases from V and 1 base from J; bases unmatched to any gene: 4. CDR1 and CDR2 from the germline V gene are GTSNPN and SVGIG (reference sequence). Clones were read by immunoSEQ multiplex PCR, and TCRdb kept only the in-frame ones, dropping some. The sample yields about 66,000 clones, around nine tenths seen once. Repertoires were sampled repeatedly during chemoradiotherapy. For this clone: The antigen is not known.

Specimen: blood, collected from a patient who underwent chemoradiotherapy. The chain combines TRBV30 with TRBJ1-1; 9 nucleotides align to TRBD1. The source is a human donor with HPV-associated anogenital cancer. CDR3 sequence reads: CAWTGGQGNTEAFF. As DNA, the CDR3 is TGTGCCTGGACCGGGGGACAGGGGAACACTGAAGCTTTCTTT.